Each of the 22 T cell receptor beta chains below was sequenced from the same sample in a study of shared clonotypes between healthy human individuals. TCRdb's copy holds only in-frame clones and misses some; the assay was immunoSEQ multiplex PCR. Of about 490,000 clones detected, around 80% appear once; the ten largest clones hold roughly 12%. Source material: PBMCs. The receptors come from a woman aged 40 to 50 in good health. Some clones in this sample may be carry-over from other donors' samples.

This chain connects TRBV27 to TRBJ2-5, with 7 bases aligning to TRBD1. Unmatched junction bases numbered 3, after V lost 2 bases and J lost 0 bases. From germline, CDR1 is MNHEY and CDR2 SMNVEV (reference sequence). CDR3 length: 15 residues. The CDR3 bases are TGTGCCAGCAGTTTAATCAGGGGGTACCAAGAGACCCAGTACTTC. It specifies CASSLIRGYQETQYF.

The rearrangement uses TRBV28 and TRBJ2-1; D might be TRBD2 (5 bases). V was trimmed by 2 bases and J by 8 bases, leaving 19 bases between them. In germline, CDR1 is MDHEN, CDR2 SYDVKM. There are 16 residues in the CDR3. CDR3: CASSLRRGSDGYEQFF. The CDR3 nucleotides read TGTGCCAGCAGTTTACGTCGTGGGAGCGACGGCTATGAGCAGTTCTTC.

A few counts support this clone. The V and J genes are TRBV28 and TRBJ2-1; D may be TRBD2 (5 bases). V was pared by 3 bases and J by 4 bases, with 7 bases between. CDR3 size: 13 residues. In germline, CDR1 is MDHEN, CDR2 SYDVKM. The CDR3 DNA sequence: TGTGCCAGCAGTTTTCCGGGGTACAATGAGCAGTTCTTC. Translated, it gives CASSFPGYNEQFF. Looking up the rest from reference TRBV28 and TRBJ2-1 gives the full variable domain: DVKVTQSSRYLVKRTGEKVFLECVQDMDHENMFWYRQDPGLGLRLIYFSYDVKMKEKGDIPEGYSVSREKKERFSLILESASTNQTSMYLCASSFPGYNEQFFGPGTRLTVL.

Here the CDR3 DNA reads TGCGCCAGCAGCTTTAACAGGGACACTGAAGCTTTCTTT. This codes for CASSFNRDTEAFF. This sequence joins TRBV5-1 and TRBJ1-1; D possibly corresponds to TRBD1 (6 bases). Germline V CDR1 and CDR2: SGHRS, YFSETQ. The CDR3 runs 13 residues. Trimming took 2 bases from V and 3 from J, leaving 8 bases between them. The full variable domain, completed using reference TRBV5-1 and TRBJ1-1, is KAGVTQTPRYLIKTRGQQVTLSCSPISGHRSVSWYQQTPGQGLQFLFEYFSETQRNKGNFPGRFSGRQFSNSRSEMNVSTLELGDSALYLCASSFNRDTEAFFGQGTRLTVV.

The CDR3 DNA is TGTGCCAGCAGCCGGACTAGCGGAACCTACGAGCAGTACTTC. This encodes CASSRTSGTYEQYF. The rearrangement uses TRBV4-2 and TRBJ2-7; 10 bases map to TRBD2. Germline V gene data show CDR1 as LGHNA and CDR2 as YNFKEQ. This CDR3 region has 14 residues. V dropped 4 bases and J dropped 2; count of bases not matched to a gene: 2.

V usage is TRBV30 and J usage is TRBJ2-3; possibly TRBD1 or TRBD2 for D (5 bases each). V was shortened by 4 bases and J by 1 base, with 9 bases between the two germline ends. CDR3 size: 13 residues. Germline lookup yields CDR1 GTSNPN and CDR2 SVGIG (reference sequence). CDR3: CAWKGPGTDTQYF. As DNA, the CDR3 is TGTGCCTGGAAGGGACCCGGCACAGATACGCAGTATTTT.

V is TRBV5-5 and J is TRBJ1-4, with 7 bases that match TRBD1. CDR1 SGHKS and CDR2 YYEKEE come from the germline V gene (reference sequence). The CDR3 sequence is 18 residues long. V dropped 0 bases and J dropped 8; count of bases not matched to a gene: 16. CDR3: CASSLDPTGTALREKLFF. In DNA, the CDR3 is TGTGCCAGCAGCTTGGACCCGACAGGGACTGCTCTAAGGGAAAAACTGTTTTTT.

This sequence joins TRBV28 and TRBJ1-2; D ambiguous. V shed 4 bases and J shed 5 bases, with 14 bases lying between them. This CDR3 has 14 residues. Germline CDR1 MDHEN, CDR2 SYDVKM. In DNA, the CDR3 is TGTGCCAGCAGTTCCCGAAACCTCCGGTATGGCTACACCTTC. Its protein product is CASSSRNLRYGYTF.

CDR3 sequence (DNA): TGTGCCAGCAGCGCCCCCGGGACTGTCCCGGAGACCCAGTACTTC. This sequence encodes CASSAPGTVPETQYF. The chain uses TRBV9 and TRBJ2-5, with D possibly TRBD2 on 6 matching bases. The V gene's germline CDR1 is SGDLS and CDR2 YYNGEE. V gave up 3 bases and J gave up 5 bases, with 17 bases separating them. This CDR3 comprises 15 residues.

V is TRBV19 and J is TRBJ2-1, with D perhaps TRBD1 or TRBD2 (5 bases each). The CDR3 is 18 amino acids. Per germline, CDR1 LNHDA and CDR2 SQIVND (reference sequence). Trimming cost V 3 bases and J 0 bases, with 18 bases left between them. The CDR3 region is CASSIPLARGSSYNEQFF. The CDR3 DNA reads TGTGCCAGTAGTATCCCCCTGGCGAGGGGAAGCTCCTACAATGAGCAGTTCTTC.

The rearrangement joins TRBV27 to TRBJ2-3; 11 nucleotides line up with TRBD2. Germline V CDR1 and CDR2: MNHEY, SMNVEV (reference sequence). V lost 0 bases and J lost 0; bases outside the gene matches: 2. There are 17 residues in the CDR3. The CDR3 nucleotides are TGTGCCAGCAGTTTATCAAGGACTAGCGGGAGCACAGATACGCAGTATTTT. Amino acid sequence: CASSLSRTSGSTDTQYF.

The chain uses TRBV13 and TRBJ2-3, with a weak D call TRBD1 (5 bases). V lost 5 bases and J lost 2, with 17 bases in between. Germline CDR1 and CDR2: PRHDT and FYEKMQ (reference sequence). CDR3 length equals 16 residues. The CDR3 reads CASSLYRSGNTDTQYF. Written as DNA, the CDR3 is TGTGCCAGCAGCCTATACAGGAGTGGTAACACAGATACGCAGTATTTT.

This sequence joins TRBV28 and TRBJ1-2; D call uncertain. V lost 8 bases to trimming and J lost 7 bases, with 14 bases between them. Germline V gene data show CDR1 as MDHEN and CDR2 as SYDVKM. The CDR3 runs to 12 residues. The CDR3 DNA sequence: TGTGCCAGCCGCCGGGTTGAGGCTGGCTACACCTTC. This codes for CASRRVEAGYTF.

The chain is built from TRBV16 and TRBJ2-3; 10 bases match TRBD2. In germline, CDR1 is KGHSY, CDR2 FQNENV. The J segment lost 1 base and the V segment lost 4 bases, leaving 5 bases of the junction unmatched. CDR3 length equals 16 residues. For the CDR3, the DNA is TGTGCCAGCAGCCCATTAGGACTAGCGGGCACAGATACGCAGTATTTT. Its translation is CASSPLGLAGTDTQYF.

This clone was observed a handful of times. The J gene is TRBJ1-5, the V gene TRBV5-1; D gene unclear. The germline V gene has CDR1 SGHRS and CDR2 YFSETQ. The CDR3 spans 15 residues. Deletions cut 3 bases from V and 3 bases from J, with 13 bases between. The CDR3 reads CASSSDGLSNQPQHF. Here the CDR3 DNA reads TGCGCCAGCAGCTCCGACGGGCTGTCCAATCAGCCCCAGCATTTT.

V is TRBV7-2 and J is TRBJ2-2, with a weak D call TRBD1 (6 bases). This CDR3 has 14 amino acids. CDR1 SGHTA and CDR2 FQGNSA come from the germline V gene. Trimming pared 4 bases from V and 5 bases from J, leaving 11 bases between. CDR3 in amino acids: CASSSQTGTGELFF. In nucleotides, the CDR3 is TGTGCCAGCAGCTCACAAACAGGGACCGGGGAGCTGTTTTTT.

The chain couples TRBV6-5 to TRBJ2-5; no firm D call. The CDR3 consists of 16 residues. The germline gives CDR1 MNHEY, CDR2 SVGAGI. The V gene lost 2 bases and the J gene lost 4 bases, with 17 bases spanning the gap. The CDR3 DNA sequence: TGTGCCAGCAGTTACGTAGCCCCCGGGCTCCTAGAGACCCAGTACTTC. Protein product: CASSYVAPGLLETQYF.

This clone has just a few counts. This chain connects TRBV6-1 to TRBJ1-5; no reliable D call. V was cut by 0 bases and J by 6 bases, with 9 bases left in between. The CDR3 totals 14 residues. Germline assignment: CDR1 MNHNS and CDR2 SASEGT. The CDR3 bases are TGTGCCAGCAGTGAAGCGGTTCAAGGTCAGCCCCAGCATTTT. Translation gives CASSEAVQGQPQHF.

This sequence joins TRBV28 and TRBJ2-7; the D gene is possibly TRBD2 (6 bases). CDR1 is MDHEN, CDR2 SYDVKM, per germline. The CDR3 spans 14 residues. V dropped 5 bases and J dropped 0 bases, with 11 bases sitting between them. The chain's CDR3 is CASSRGGLSYEQYF. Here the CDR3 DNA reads TGTGCCAGCAGTAGAGGAGGGCTCTCCTACGAGCAGTACTTC.

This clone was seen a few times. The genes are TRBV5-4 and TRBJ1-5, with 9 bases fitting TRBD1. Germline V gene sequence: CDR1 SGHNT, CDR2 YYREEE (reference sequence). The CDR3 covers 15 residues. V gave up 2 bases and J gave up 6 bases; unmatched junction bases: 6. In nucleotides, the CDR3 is TGTGCCAGCAGCTTTGGGACAGGGTCGGGTCAGCCCCAGCATTTT. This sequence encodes CASSFGTGSGQPQHF. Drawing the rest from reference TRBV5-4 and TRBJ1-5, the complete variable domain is ETGVTQSPTHLIKTRGQQVTLRCSSQSGHNTVSWYQQALGQGPQFIFQYYREEENGRGNFPPRFSGLQFPNYSSELNVNALELDDSALYLCASSFGTGSGQPQHFGDGTRLSIL.

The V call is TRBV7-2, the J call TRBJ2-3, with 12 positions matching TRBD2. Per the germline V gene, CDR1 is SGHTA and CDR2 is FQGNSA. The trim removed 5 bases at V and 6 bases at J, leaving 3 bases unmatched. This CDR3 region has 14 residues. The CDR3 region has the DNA TGTGCCAGCAGCCCAACTAGCGGGAGGGATACGCAGTATTTT. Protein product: CASSPTSGRDTQYF.

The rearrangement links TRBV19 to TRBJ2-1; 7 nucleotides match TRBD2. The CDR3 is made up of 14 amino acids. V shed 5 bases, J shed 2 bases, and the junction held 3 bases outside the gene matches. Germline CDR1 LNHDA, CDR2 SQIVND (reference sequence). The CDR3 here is CASSWGGTYNEQFF. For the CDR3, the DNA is TGTGCCAGTAGTTGGGGGGGGACCTACAATGAGCAGTTCTTC.